The 9 T cell receptor beta chains below were found in one sample sequenced in a study of Ad26.COV2.S vaccination and SARS-CoV-2 variants. The protocol was immunoSEQ multiplex PCR, while the TCRdb copy is restricted to in-frame clones and leaves out a portion. The data hold about 350,000 clones, with around nine tenths observed a single time. Treatment of the sample: some 20 received Ad26.COV2.S at low or high dose, single or two shots; roughly five received placebo; per-sample allocation not given. Day 63 after the first injection of vaccine or placebo was the sampling time. Here the sequenced sample was peripheral blood, taken in a trial of Ad26.COV2.S vaccine versus placebo. These receptors were obtained from a person between 18 and 59 years old who received the Ad26.COV2.S COVID-19 vaccine or a placebo.

The J gene is TRBJ2-5, the V gene TRBV29-1, with 7 bases fitting TRBD2. Germline lookup yields CDR1 SQVTM and CDR2 ANQGSEA. V gave up 7 bases and J gave up 5 bases; unmatched junction bases: 7. The CDR3 is made up of 12 amino acids. The CDR3 region is CSGGGIRETQYF. CDR3 sequence (DNA): TGCAGCGGGGGGGGTATACGGGAGACCCAGTACTTC.

The chain joins TRBV11-2 to TRBJ2-7; 7 bases match TRBD1. The trim removed 4 bases at V and 0 bases at J, leaving 9 bases unmatched. The CDR3 is 16 residues long. Germline-derived CDR1 and CDR2 are SGHAT and FQNNGV. CDR3 sequence reads: CASSSYRGRGSYEQYF. In nucleotides, the CDR3 is TGTGCCAGCAGCTCCTACAGGGGAAGAGGCTCCTACGAGCAGTACTTC.

The chain has TRBV21-1 and TRBJ1-5. TRBV21-1 is reported as a pseudogene. This CDR3 has 17 amino acids. In DNA, the CDR3 is TGTGCCAGCAGCAGGGCAGGGAGGGTAAGAGGCAATCAGCCCCAGCATTTT. It translates to CASSRAGRVRGNQPQHF.

The CDR3 loop reads CASSMWTGELFF. Written as DNA, the CDR3 is TGTGCCAGCAGCATGTGGACCGGGGAGCTGTTTTTT. The chain links TRBV5-8 to TRBJ2-2, with D hard to call. This CDR3 spans 12 amino acids. CDR1 and CDR2 (germline): SGHTS, YDEGEE. V was shortened by 4 bases and J by 5 bases, with 6 bases between the two germline ends. The whole variable domain, remainder taken from reference TRBV5-8 and TRBJ2-2, is EAGVTQSPTHLIKTRGQQATLRCSPISGHTSVYWYQQALGLGLQFLLWYDEGEERNRGNFPPRFSGRQFPNYSSELNVNALELEDSALYLCASSMWTGELFFGEGSRLTVL.

V and J are TRBV7-3 and TRBJ2-1; D may match TRBD1 or TRBD2 (5 bases each). With 3 bases removed from V and 0 bases from J, the gap between germline ends came to 12 bases. The CDR3 is 16 amino acids. Germline V gene sequence: CDR1 SGHTA, CDR2 FQGTGA. In DNA, the CDR3 is TGTGCCAGCAGCTTGTATCCAGGGAGCTCCTACAATGAGCAGTTCTTC. It translates to CASSLYPGSSYNEQFF.

The gene calls are TRBV7-8 and TRBJ1-5; 9 positions match TRBD1. The V and J ends lost 4 bases and 6 bases, in that order; junction bases with no gene match: 10. The CDR3 runs 16 residues. Germline CDR1 and CDR2: SGHVS and FQNEAQ. CDR3 loop: CASSYQSGQGSQPQHF. In nucleotides, the CDR3 is TGTGCCAGCAGCTATCAGTCGGGACAGGGTTCTCAGCCCCAGCATTTT.

CDR3 protein: CASSQDISGNTIYF. In nucleotides, the CDR3 is TGTGCCAGCAGCCAGGACATTTCTGGAAACACCATATATTTT. The chain carries TRBV3-1 (or the pseudogene TRBV3-2) and TRBJ1-3, with a weak D call TRBD1 (5 bases). CDR3 length: 14 amino acids. CDR1 is LGHDT and CDR2 is YNNKEL in the germline V gene (reference sequence). The V end was cut by 3 bases, the J end by 1 base, with 7 bases between.

The chain uses TRBV14 and TRBJ2-1; tentative D call: TRBD2 (5 bases). This CDR3 comprises 16 residues. Germline CDR1 and CDR2: SGHDN and FVKESK. Between the trimmed V and J ends, which lost 4 bases and 7 bases, there was a span of 20 bases. The CDR3 protein is CASSRERGRVRNEQFF. The CDR3 DNA follows: TGTGCCAGCAGCCGAGAGAGAGGGAGAGTTCGGAATGAGCAGTTCTTC.

This chain uses TRBV5-8 with TRBJ1-1; TRBD1 matches 8 bases. Germline V gene lookup returns CDR1 SGHTS and CDR2 YDEGEE. The CDR3 is 13 amino acids. J was trimmed by 5 bases and V by 2 bases; bases with no gene match: 2. CDR3 in DNA: TGTGCCAGCAGCTTTAGGGACAGGACTGAAGCTTTCTTT. Its protein product is CASSFRDRTEAFF.